These T cell receptor beta chains were read from a single sample in a study of CD4+ T cells in melanoma. Libraries were prepared by immunoSEQ multiplex PCR; TCRdb keeps only in-frame clonotypes and omits some of them. The repertoire holds roughly 150,000 clones, with around 90% as singletons. The source of these receptors is a human donor with melanoma. CDR3s include the opening cysteine and the closing phenylalanine or tryptophan. A D gene is named only where the DNA matches it firmly. Clone size, where shown, is once, few, many, or a class for clones that have expanded.

abundance: .; d_gene: TRBD1; j_gene: TRBJ1-2; v_gene: TRBV9; CDR3nt: TGTGCCAGCAGCGTAGAGGGACAGGGGGCTTTTGGCTACACCTTC; CDR3aa: CASSVEGQGAFGYTF
abundance: once; d_gene: TRBD1; j_gene: TRBJ2-1; v_gene: TRBV18; CDR3nt: TGTGCCAGCTCACCGGGACAGGGAGTGAAAAATGAGCAGTTCTTC; CDR3aa: CASSPGQGVKNEQFF
abundance: .; d_gene: .; j_gene: TRBJ2-6; v_gene: TRBV2; CDR3nt: TGTGCCAGCAGTGCAGGACAGATCTCTGGGGCCAACGTCCTGACTTTC; CDR3aa: CASSAGQISGANVLTF
abundance: .; d_gene: .; j_gene: TRBJ1-2; v_gene: TRBV10-3; CDR3nt: TGTGCCATCCAAAAGGACAACTTAAACTATGGCTACACCTTC; CDR3aa: CAIQKDNLNYGYTF
abundance: .; d_gene: .; j_gene: TRBJ2-5; v_gene: TRBV4-2; CDR3nt: TGTGCCAGCAGCCAAGATAGGAGCGAGACCCAGTACTTC; CDR3aa: CASSQDRSETQYF
abundance: .; d_gene: .; j_gene: TRBJ1-5; v_gene: TRBV7-8; CDR3nt: TGTGCCAGCAGCTTATTGCCTGCGTTTAGCAATCAGCCCCAGCATTTT; CDR3aa: CASSLLPAFSNQPQHF
abundance: .; d_gene: TRBD2; j_gene: TRBJ2-1; v_gene: TRBV5-1; CDR3nt: TGCGCCAGCAGCTCGACGGGGGGAGCCTACAATGAGCAGTTCTTC; CDR3aa: CASSSTGGAYNEQFF
abundance: .; d_gene: .; j_gene: TRBJ1-4; v_gene: TRBV7-9; CDR3nt: TGTGCCACTATGAAGTCCTCAACTAATGAAAAACTGTTTTTT; CDR3aa: CATMKSSTNEKLFF
abundance: .; d_gene: .; j_gene: TRBJ1-1; v_gene: TRBV5-8; CDR3nt: TGTGCCAGCAGCTTTCCGCAGAACACTGAAGCTTTCTTT; CDR3aa: CASSFPQNTEAFF
abundance: .; d_gene: .; j_gene: TRBJ1-1; v_gene: TRBV6-5; CDR3nt: TGTGCCAGCACTCGACAGGCCCTAAATCGGGCTGAAGCTTTCTTT; CDR3aa: CASTRQALNRAEAFF
abundance: .; d_gene: .; j_gene: TRBJ2-3; v_gene: TRBV6-5; CDR3nt: TGTGCCAGCAGGGTACAGGGGGGGGTGACAGATACGCAGTATTTT; CDR3aa: CASRVQGGVTDTQYF
abundance: .; d_gene: .; j_gene: TRBJ1-2; v_gene: TRBV15; CDR3nt: TGTGCCACCAGCAGAGATCAGGGATCCGCTTATGGCTACACCTTC; CDR3aa: CATSRDQGSAYGYTF
abundance: .; d_gene: .; j_gene: TRBJ2-7; v_gene: TRBV5-1; CDR3nt: TGCGCCAGCAGCTTGGGACAGGATCGCTCCTACGAGCAGTACTTC; CDR3aa: CASSLGQDRSYEQYF
abundance: .; d_gene: .; j_gene: TRBJ1-6; v_gene: TRBV30; CDR3nt: TGTGCCTGGAGCGCAGCTGCGACAGGTTCTTCACCCCTCCACTTT; CDR3aa: CAWSAAATGSSPLHF
abundance: once; d_gene: .; j_gene: TRBJ2-3; v_gene: TRBV5-1; CDR3nt: TGCGCCAGCAGCAATGTGCCCCCTAGCCCCTCTAGCACAGATACGCAGTATTTT; CDR3aa: CASSNVPPSPSSTDTQYF
abundance: .; d_gene: .; j_gene: TRBJ1-3; v_gene: TRBV5-4; CDR3nt: TGTGCCAGCAGCTCGGGGGGTTTGAGCTCTGGAAACACCATATATTTT; CDR3aa: CASSSGGLSSGNTIYF
abundance: .; d_gene: .; j_gene: TRBJ1-1; v_gene: TRBV6-1; CDR3nt: TGTGCCAGCAGCACAATCCCTGGGAACACTGAAGCTTTCTTT; CDR3aa: CASSTIPGNTEAFF
abundance: .; d_gene: TRBD1; j_gene: TRBJ1-5; v_gene: TRBV10-3; CDR3nt: TGTGCCATAGCGGGACAGGTTAATCAGCCCCAGCATTTT; CDR3aa: CAIAGQVNQPQHF
abundance: .; d_gene: .; j_gene: TRBJ2-5; v_gene: TRBV27; CDR3nt: TGTGCCAGCTCACGTTTAGCGGCACAAGAGACCCAGTACTTC; CDR3aa: CASSRLAAQETQYF
abundance: .; d_gene: .; j_gene: TRBJ2-3; v_gene: TRBV7-9; CDR3nt: TGTGCCAGCAGCTTGGGGCAGGGGTCCACAGATACGCAGTATTTT; CDR3aa: CASSLGQGSTDTQYF
abundance: .; d_gene: .; j_gene: TRBJ1-2; v_gene: TRBV20-1; CDR3nt: TGCAGTTCCGCCCTGAGCTATGGCTACACCTTC; CDR3aa: CSSALSYGYTF
abundance: .; d_gene: .; j_gene: TRBJ2-1; v_gene: TRBV5-1; CDR3nt: TGCGCCAGCAGGTTGTGGGGGAGCTCCTACAATGAGCAGTTCTTC; CDR3aa: CASRLWGSSYNEQFF
abundance: .; d_gene: TRBD1; j_gene: TRBJ1-1; v_gene: TRBV5-1; CDR3nt: TGCGCCAGCAGAGGGGGCCCGAACACTGAAGCTTTCTTT; CDR3aa: CASRGGPNTEAFF
abundance: .; d_gene: TRBD1; j_gene: TRBJ1-4; v_gene: TRBV4-2; CDR3nt: TGTGCCAGCAGCCGCCAGGGGGGCAGTAATGAAAAACTGTTTTTT; CDR3aa: CASSRQGGSNEKLFF
abundance: .; d_gene: TRBD1; j_gene: TRBJ1-2; v_gene: TRBV12-5; CDR3nt: TGTGCTAGTGGTTTGGGGAGGGGGCCGGGCTACACCTTC; CDR3aa: CASGLGRGPGYTF
abundance: .; d_gene: TRBD1; j_gene: TRBJ2-7; v_gene: TRBV29-1; CDR3nt: TGCAGCGCCGGCACGGGACAGGGGAACGAGCAGTACTTC; CDR3aa: CSAGTGQGNEQYF
abundance: .; d_gene: .; j_gene: TRBJ1-1; v_gene: TRBV18; CDR3nt: TGTGCCGGCGCGGGGGGGCTGAACACTGAAGCTTTCTTT; CDR3aa: CAGAGGLNTEAFF
abundance: .; d_gene: .; j_gene: TRBJ2-1; v_gene: TRBV2; CDR3nt: TGTGCCAGCAGTGAAGGTACAGCCTACAATGAGCAGTTCTTC; CDR3aa: CASSEGTAYNEQFF
abundance: .; d_gene: TRBD1; j_gene: TRBJ2-6; v_gene: TRBV19; CDR3nt: TGTGCCAGTACCCTGACAGGGGTTGGGGCCAACGTCCTGACTTTC; CDR3aa: CASTLTGVGANVLTF
abundance: .; d_gene: .; j_gene: TRBJ1-5; v_gene: TRBV4-1; CDR3nt: TGCGCCAGCAGCCAAGTCGGAGTAGGTCAGCCCCAGCATTTT; CDR3aa: CASSQVGVGQPQHF
abundance: .; d_gene: .; j_gene: TRBJ2-3; v_gene: TRBV7-2; CDR3nt: TGTGCCAGCAGCTTAGCGGGGGGACTAGATACGCAGTATTTT; CDR3aa: CASSLAGGLDTQYF
abundance: few; d_gene: TRBD2; j_gene: TRBJ2-3; v_gene: TRBV2; CDR3nt: TGTGCCAGCAGTGGAGCGGGGCTTAGCACAGATACGCAGTATTTT; CDR3aa: CASSGAGLSTDTQYF
abundance: .; d_gene: .; j_gene: TRBJ2-2; v_gene: TRBV5-1; CDR3nt: TGCGCCAGCAGCTTGGGCACTACGGGCACCGGGGAGCTGTTTTTT; CDR3aa: CASSLGTTGTGELFF
abundance: .; d_gene: .; j_gene: TRBJ2-5; v_gene: TRBV6-6; CDR3nt: TGTGCCAGCCGTCTGGACAGACAAGAGACCCAGTACTTC; CDR3aa: CASRLDRQETQYF
abundance: .; d_gene: .; j_gene: TRBJ2-7; v_gene: TRBV5-1; CDR3nt: TGCGCCAGCAGCGGTAGCTCCTACGAGCAGTACTTC; CDR3aa: CASSGSSYEQYF
abundance: .; d_gene: .; j_gene: TRBJ1-1; v_gene: TRBV7-9; CDR3nt: TGTGCCAGCAGCCGAACAGGGAACACTGAAGCTTTCTTT; CDR3aa: CASSRTGNTEAFF
abundance: .; d_gene: TRBD1; j_gene: TRBJ1-1; v_gene: TRBV30; CDR3nt: TGTGCCTGGAGACCGGACAGGGGTGGGTCAAAGATCACTGAAGCTTTCTTT; CDR3aa: CAWRPDRGGSKITEAFF
abundance: .; d_gene: .; j_gene: TRBJ1-6; v_gene: TRBV19; CDR3nt: TGTGCCAGTAGTATGTCGTCGGGAATAAATTCACCCCTCCACTTT; CDR3aa: CASSMSSGINSPLHF
abundance: .; d_gene: .; j_gene: TRBJ1-4; v_gene: TRBV14; CDR3nt: TGTGCCAGCAGCCGACTCGGGGGCATGCCCGAAAAACTGTTTTTT; CDR3aa: CASSRLGGMPEKLFF
abundance: once; d_gene: .; j_gene: TRBJ1-5; v_gene: TRBV21-1; CDR3nt: TGTGCCAGCATAAAACAGTGGACCTGCAATCAGCCCCAGCATTTT; CDR3aa: CASIKQWTCNQPQHF
abundance: .; d_gene: .; j_gene: TRBJ1-1; v_gene: TRBV7-9; CDR3nt: TGTGCCAGCAGCTTAGGGTTTGTGGGGGTCGGAGCTTTCTTT; CDR3aa: CASSLGFVGVGAFF
abundance: .; d_gene: .; j_gene: TRBJ1-4; v_gene: TRBV11-2; CDR3nt: TGTGCCAGCAGCCCCCGACTTGCCTCGAACCTCGGGAAACTGTTTTTT; CDR3aa: CASSPRLASNLGKLFF
abundance: once; d_gene: .; j_gene: TRBJ2-2; v_gene: TRBV18; CDR3nt: TGTGCCAGCTCACTTTCGCGGGATACTGGGGAGCTGTTTTTT; CDR3aa: CASSLSRDTGELFF
abundance: .; d_gene: TRBD2; j_gene: TRBJ2-1; v_gene: TRBV7-3; CDR3nt: TGTGCCAGCAGCGGAACTAGCGCTCGGAGTGAGCAGTTCTTC; CDR3aa: CASSGTSARSEQFF
abundance: .; d_gene: .; j_gene: TRBJ2-5; v_gene: TRBV30; CDR3nt: TGTGCCTGGTCCGGGACGGTGGACGGGACCCAGTACTTC; CDR3aa: CAWSGTVDGTQYF
abundance: .; d_gene: .; j_gene: TRBJ1-2; v_gene: TRBV11-2; CDR3nt: TGTGCCAGCAGCTTATCTAGTCGGCTTGGCTACACCTTC; CDR3aa: CASSLSSRLGYTF
abundance: .; d_gene: TRBD1; j_gene: TRBJ1-1; v_gene: TRBV6-6; CDR3nt: TGTGCCAGCAATAAGGACAGGGGATGGAACACTGAAGCTTTCTTT; CDR3aa: CASNKDRGWNTEAFF
abundance: once; d_gene: TRBD1; j_gene: TRBJ2-5; v_gene: TRBV11-2; CDR3nt: TGTGCCAGCAGCTTGGGACAGGAAGAGACCCAGTACTTC; CDR3aa: CASSLGQEETQYF
abundance: once; d_gene: TRBD2; j_gene: TRBJ2-1; v_gene: TRBV10-2; CDR3nt: TGCGCCAGCAGCCGTTCGACTAGCGGAATATACAATGAGCAGTTCTTC; CDR3aa: CASSRSTSGIYNEQFF
abundance: .; d_gene: TRBD1; j_gene: TRBJ2-7; v_gene: TRBV7-9; CDR3nt: TGTGCCAGCAGCCCCGGGACAGGATATCCGGACGAGCAGTACTTC; CDR3aa: CASSPGTGYPDEQYF